Listed here are 10 T cell receptor beta chains from one sample, sequenced in a study of blood T cell repertoires in COVID-19. Produced via immunoSEQ multiplex PCR; TCRdb's table is partial and in-frame only. The sample records approximately 480,000 clones, nearly 90% being singletons. The sample comprised peripheral blood. The receptors derive from a man between 18 and 29 years old with COVID-19, enrolled during active disease.

The chain joins TRBV2 to TRBJ1-3, with 9 bases identical to TRBD1. This CDR3 contains 15 residues. Per the germline V gene, CDR1 is SNHLY and CDR2 is FYNNEI. V gave up 9 bases and J gave up 2 bases; unmatched junction bases: 8. CDR3 in DNA: TGTGCCAGTTCCGGGACAGGGTCAGCTGGAAACACCATATATTTT. This translates into CASSGTGSAGNTIYF. The full variable domain, in which reference TRBV2 and TRBJ1-3 provide the parts outside the CDR3, is EPEVTQTPSHQVTQMGQEVILRCVPISNHLYFYWYRQILGQKVEFLVSFYNNEISEKSEIFDDQFSVERPDGSNFTLKIRSTKLEDSAMYFCASSGTGSAGNTIYFGEGSWLTVV.

This clone appeared once. This chain uses TRBV12-3 or TRBV12-4 with TRBJ1-1; D not certain. The CDR3 is made up of 13 amino acids. The V end lost 5 bases, the J end lost 0 bases, and 7 bases lay between the germline ends. CDR3 protein: CASSVGLNTEAFF. DNA for the CDR3: TGTGCCAGCAGTGTTGGGCTGAACACTGAAGCTTTCTTT.

The chain joins TRBV24-1 to TRBJ1-5; perhaps TRBD1 as D (6 bases). V lost 3 bases to trimming and J lost 4 bases, with 12 bases between them. Looked up from germline, CDR1 is KGHDR and CDR2 is SFDVKD. The CDR3 runs 15 residues. The CDR3 loop is CATSDNRDINQPQHF. The CDR3 coding sequence is TGTGCCACCAGTGATAACCGGGACATAAATCAGCCCCAGCATTTT.

This sequence joins TRBV19 and TRBJ1-5; 10 bases fit TRBD1. This CDR3 contains 16 residues. Germline trimming cut 7 bases from V and 6 bases from J; bases unmatched to any gene: 12. The germline CDR1 and CDR2 sequences are LNHDA and SQIVND (reference sequence). The CDR3 spells CASTDQGQGLTQPQHF. DNA for the CDR3: TGTGCCAGTACCGACCAGGGACAGGGGCTAACTCAGCCCCAGCATTTT.

This clone has a count of ten or more. V gene TRBV6-2 or TRBV6-3 combines with J gene TRBJ2-3, with D uncertain. CDR1 is MNHEY and CDR2 is SVGEGT in the germline V gene. Trimming removed 6 bases at V and 4 bases at J, with 8 bases between. CDR3 length: 12 residues. The CDR3: CASSQQADTQYF. In DNA form, the CDR3 reads TGTGCCAGCAGCCAGCAGGCAGATACGCAGTATTTT.

The V gene is TRBV4-2, the J gene TRBJ2-5; the match to TRBD2 covers 11 bases. Losses at the gene ends were 0 bases for V and 5 bases for J; bases not matched to a gene: 5. The CDR3 sequence is 16 residues long. Germline V gene sequence: CDR1 LGHNA, CDR2 YNFKEQ. DNA for the CDR3: TGTGCCAGCAGCCAAGATAGCGGGAGGGGGGAGGAGACCCAGTACTTC. This translates into CASSQDSGRGEETQYF.

This chain joins TRBV5-1 and TRBJ2-1; D unclear. Trimming left V 2 bases short and J 10 bases short, with 10 bases between. CDR3 length: 12 amino acids. Germline CDR1 and CDR2: SGHRS and YFSETQ. The CDR3 region is CASSFRVGEQFF. The CDR3 nucleotides are TGCGCCAGCAGCTTTCGGGTCGGGGAGCAGTTCTTC.

This clone was recorded only once. V and J are TRBV12-5 and TRBJ2-2; D perhaps matches TRBD2 (5 bases). V was trimmed by 2 bases and J by 1 base, leaving 17 bases between them. This CDR3 is 18 amino acids long. Germline CDR1 is LGHNT and CDR2 is FRNRAP. The CDR3, as DNA: TGTGCTAGTGGTTTGCTGTCCTTCCGCGGGCGGAACACCGGGGAGCTGTTTTTT. Amino acid sequence: CASGLLSFRGRNTGELFF.

The chain uses TRBV5-4 and TRBJ2-1, with D tentatively TRBD1 (6 bases). The CDR3 is made up of 15 amino acids. Trimming stripped 0 bases from V and 4 bases from J, with 11 bases between. Looked up from germline, CDR1 is SGHNT and CDR2 is YYREEE (reference sequence). CDR3 DNA sequence: TGTGCCAGCAGCTTGGAACAGGACAGTTACAATGAGCAGTTCTTC. Its translation: CASSLEQDSYNEQFF.

CDR3 in amino acids: CASSMGPDYEQYF. The CDR3 coding sequence is TGTGCCAGTAGTATGGGGCCCGACTACGAGCAGTACTTC. J is TRBJ2-7 and V is TRBV19, with D perhaps TRBD1 (5 bases). The CDR3 consists of 13 residues. With 3 bases removed from V and 3 bases from J, the gap between germline ends came to 9 bases. Germline V gene data show CDR1 as LNHDA and CDR2 as SQIVND (reference sequence).